These 6 T cell receptor beta chains were all obtained from the same sample, sequenced in a study of T cells in Graves' hyperthyroidism and ophthalmopathy. TCR beta CDR3 sequences were amplified from RNA transcripts. The TCR CDR3 was amplified in a first-round RT-PCR using the HTBI primer set. Using its own MiXCR run on the multiplex PCR reads, TCRdb lists one record per CDR3 protein. The sample lists hundreds of thousands of distinct CDR3 sequences, roughly 40% occurring once. The sequencing input was blood. The source is a man between 18 and 29 years old with Graves' hyperthyroidism.

This clonotype was seen repeatedly, ten times or more. The rearrangement links TRBV15 to TRBJ2-5, with D possibly called TRBD1 or TRBD2 (5 bases each). Trimming took off 0 bases at V and 3 bases at J, with 11 bases between the two ends. CDR3 length: 15 amino acids. The V gene's germline CDR1 is LNHNV and CDR2 YYDKDF (reference sequence). The CDR3 protein is CATSRDPGTEETQYF. Written as DNA, the CDR3 is TGTGCCACCAGCAGAGATCCTGGGACGGAAGAGACCCAGTACTTC.

With respect to this clonotype: Compared with germline, one end of the junction differs, possibly owing to a read error. V and J are TRBV11-2 and TRBJ1-5, with D unclear. The CDR3 covers 15 residues. Germline values: CDR1 SGHAT, CDR2 FQNNGV. CDR3 sequence reads: CASSQEHVSNQPQHF. The DNA of the CDR3 is TGCGCCAGCAGCCAAGAACACGTTAGCAATCAGCCCCAGCATTTT.

The V and J genes are TRBV10-3 and TRBJ1-4; no clear D. The CDR3 is 13 residues long. The V gene's germline CDR1 is ENHRY and CDR2 SYGVKD. Trimming cost V 3 bases and J 8 bases, with 10 bases left between them. For the CDR3, the DNA is TGTGCCATCAGTGATGTGGGGAACGAAAAACTGTTTTTT. This translates into CAISDVGNEKLFF.

This clonotype was recorded a few times. J is TRBJ1-2 and V is TRBV9; D possibly corresponds to TRBD1 (6 bases). Trimming cost V 0 bases and J 4 bases, with 13 bases left between them. The germline CDR1 and CDR2 sequences are SGDLS and YYNGEE. This CDR3 has 15 amino acids. CDR3 in amino acids: CASSVDPQGPYGYTF. The DNA for the CDR3 is TGTGCCAGCAGCGTAGACCCACAGGGCCCCTATGGCTACACCTTC.

Worth noting for this clonotype: The junction differs from germline at one of its ends, possibly a read error. The chain recombines TRBV7-8 with TRBJ2-2; D is possibly TRBD2 (6 bases). Germline V gene data show CDR1 as SGHVS and CDR2 as FQNEAQ. The CDR3 length is 14 residues. In DNA form, the CDR3 reads TGTGCCAGCATCGTCGGGCGCTTTGGCGGGGAGCCGTTTTTT. This gives the protein CASIVGRFGGEPFF.

This clonotype was detected many times. The J gene is TRBJ1-5, the V gene TRBV19; D possibly corresponds to TRBD1 (6 bases). The CDR3 runs 15 residues. Looked up from germline, CDR1 is LNHDA and CDR2 is SQIVND (reference sequence). V shed 1 base and J shed 3 bases, with 10 bases lying between them. The CDR3 protein is CASSIGYRVNQPQHF. CDR3 DNA sequence: TGTGCCAGTAGTATAGGTTACAGGGTCAATCAGCCCCAGCATTTT.